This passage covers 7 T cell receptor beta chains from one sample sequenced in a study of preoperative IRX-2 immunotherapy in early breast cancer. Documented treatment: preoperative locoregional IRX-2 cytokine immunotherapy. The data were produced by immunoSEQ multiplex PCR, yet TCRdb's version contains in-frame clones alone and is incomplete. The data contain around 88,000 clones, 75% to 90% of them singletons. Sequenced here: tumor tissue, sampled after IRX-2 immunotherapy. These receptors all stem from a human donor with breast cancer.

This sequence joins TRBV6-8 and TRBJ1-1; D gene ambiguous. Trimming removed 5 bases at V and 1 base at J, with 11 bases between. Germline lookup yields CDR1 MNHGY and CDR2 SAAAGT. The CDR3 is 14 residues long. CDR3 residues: CASSTAFGNTEAFF. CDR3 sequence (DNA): TGTGCCAGCAGTACCGCCTTCGGGAACACTGAAGCTTTCTTT.

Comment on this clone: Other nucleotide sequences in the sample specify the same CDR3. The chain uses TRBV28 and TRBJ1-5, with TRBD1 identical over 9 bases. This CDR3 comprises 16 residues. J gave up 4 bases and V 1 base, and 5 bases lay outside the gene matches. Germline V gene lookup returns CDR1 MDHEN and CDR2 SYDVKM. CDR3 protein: CASSLLQGAGNQPQHF. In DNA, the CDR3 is TGTGCCAGCAGTTTATTACAGGGGGCAGGGAATCAGCCCCAGCATTTT.

In DNA, the CDR3 is TGCGCCAGCAGCGGGCAGGGGTCCGGAAACACCATATATTTT. This gives the protein CASSGQGSGNTIYF. This chain uses TRBV5-1 with TRBJ1-3, with D maybe TRBD1 (6 bases). The length of the CDR3 is 14 residues. The V and J ends lost 4 bases and 4 bases respectively, with 12 bases between them. In germline, CDR1 is SGHRS, CDR2 YFSETQ.

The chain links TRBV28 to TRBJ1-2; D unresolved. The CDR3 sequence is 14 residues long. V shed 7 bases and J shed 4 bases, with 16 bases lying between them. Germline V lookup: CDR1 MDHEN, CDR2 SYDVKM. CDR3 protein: CASIESGKIYGYTF. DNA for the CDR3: TGTGCCAGCATCGAATCAGGAAAGATCTATGGCTACACCTTC.

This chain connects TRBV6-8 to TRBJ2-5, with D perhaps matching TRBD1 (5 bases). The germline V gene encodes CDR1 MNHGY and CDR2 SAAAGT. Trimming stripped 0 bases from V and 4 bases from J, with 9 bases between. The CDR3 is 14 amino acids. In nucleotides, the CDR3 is TGTGCCAGCAGTTACTCAATCCAGGGAGAGACCCAGTACTTC. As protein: CASSYSIQGETQYF.

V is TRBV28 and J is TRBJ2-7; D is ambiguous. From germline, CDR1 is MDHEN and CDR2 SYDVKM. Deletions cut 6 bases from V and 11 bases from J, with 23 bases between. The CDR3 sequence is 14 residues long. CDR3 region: CASSLPLSPAGEYF. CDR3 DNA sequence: TGTGCCAGCAGCCTGCCCCTCTCTCCCGCAGGCGAGTACTTC.

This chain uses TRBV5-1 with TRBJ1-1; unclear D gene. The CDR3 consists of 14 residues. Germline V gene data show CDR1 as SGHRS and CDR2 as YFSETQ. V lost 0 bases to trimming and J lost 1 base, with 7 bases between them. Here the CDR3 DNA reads TGCGCCAGCAGCTTGGATTACCCGAACACTGAAGCTTTCTTT. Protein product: CASSLDYPNTEAFF.